The entry below gives a single T cell receptor beta chain sequence along with its context. What it binds is unknown. Everyone who donated was a healthy bone marrow donor. Donors had nominal health at sampling but likely had unrecorded immune exposures. PCR amplification relied on 60 Vbeta primers (plus 13 Jbeta primers). The data were produced by immunoSEQ multiplex PCR, yet TCRdb's version contains in-frame clones alone and is incomplete. The sample carries 150,000 or so clones, about 85% recorded once. The data originate from a study of cytomegalovirus exposure and HLA in healthy donors. The study's findings and limits: Data from an earlier analysis indicated that most TCR beta V segments were productive either about 87% or about 30% of the time.

The germline CDR1 and CDR2 sequences are SGHTA and FQGTGA. The CDR3 loop spans 14 amino acids. With V trimmed by 6 bases and J by 3 bases, 4 bases remained unmatched. The chain combines TRBV7-3 with TRBJ2-3; 9 nucleotides align to TRBD1. The sample was PBMCs. The receptor's source is a woman aged 45 to 65 in good health and CMV-seropositive. The CDR3: CASRSGQGTDTQYF. Here the CDR3 DNA reads TGTGCCAGCAGGTCCGGACAGGGGACAGATACGCAGTATTTT. Combining the CDR3 with reference TRBV7-3 and TRBJ2-3 gives the whole variable domain GAGVSQTPSNKVTEKGKYVELRCDPISGHTALYWYRQSLGQGPEFLIYFQGTGAADDSGLPNDRFFAVRPEGSVSTLKIQRTERGDSAVYLCASRSGQGTDTQYFGPGTRLTVL.